The source of this T cell receptor beta chain is a study of blood T cell repertoires in COVID-19. Study information: T cells, B-cell-depleted T cells, or PBMCs supplied cDNA or gDNA.

In Seattle, patients joined the study during active infection and were tracked longitudinally. Methods used by the authors: Amplified reference gene primers provided the basis for estimating nucleated cell counts. Only in-frame clones appear in the TCRdb table, and some are missing; sequencing was by immunoSEQ multiplex PCR. V and J calls and clone size are given by that table; D and trimming were obtained from the DNA. The sample holds roughly 170,000 clones, roughly 84% seen once. V shed 0 bases and J 3 bases; nucleotides not matched to a gene: 7. CDR1 MNHNS and CDR2 SASEGT come from the germline V gene. The CDR3 extends over 16 amino acids.

The chain has TRBV6-1 and TRBJ2-7, with 8 bases matching TRBD2. This TCR was recovered from a woman between 50 and 59 years old with COVID-19, enrolled during active disease. The sequencing input was peripheral blood. DNA of the CDR3: TGTGCCAGCAGTGAAGCGGCGAGCGGGGGACGCTACGAGCAGTACTTC. This codes for CASSEAASGGRYEQYF.